This entry lists 17 T cell receptor beta chains sequenced from one sample in a study of T cell repertoires in cytomegalovirus infection. TCRdb redid the calling of the reads with MiXCR, one entry per CDR3 protein. The sample consists of about 150,000 distinct CDR3 sequences, approximately 17% of them appearing once. Material: CD8+ T cells from PBMCs. The receptors were gathered from a human donor in good health (CMV status not recorded). Some clones in this sample may be carry-over from other donors' samples.

The chain uses TRBV11-1 and TRBJ2-1; 10 bases line up with TRBD2. Germline V gene sequence: CDR1 SGHAT, CDR2 FQDESV (reference sequence). This CDR3 is 13 amino acids long. Trimming at V came to 10 bases and at J to 2 bases, leaving 2 bases not matched to a gene. The CDR3 region is CATSGSPYNEQFF. The CDR3 DNA reads TGTGCCACTAGCGGGAGTCCCTACAATGAGCAGTTCTTC.

This clonotype was seen a few times. The chain joins TRBV7-9 to TRBJ1-1; D uncertain. Trimming pared 5 bases from V and 2 bases from J, leaving 15 bases between. The CDR3 covers 15 residues. CDR1 and CDR2 from the germline V gene are SEHNR and FQNEAQ (reference sequence). The CDR3 nucleotides are TGTGCCAGCAGCCTAGATGCGGACGGTAACACTGAAGCTTTCTTT. It is translated as CASSLDADGNTEAFF.

The chain has TRBV28 and TRBJ2-7; D not certain. Trimming removed 5 bases at V and 0 bases at J, with 8 bases between. The germline CDR1 and CDR2 sequences are MDHEN and SYDVKM. The CDR3 runs to 13 residues. The CDR3 DNA sequence: TGTGCCAGCAGTCCGGTGGACTCCTACGAGCAGTACTTC. It is translated as CASSPVDSYEQYF.

The V gene is TRBV7-6, the J gene TRBJ2-7; TRBD1 matches 10 bases. The CDR3 contains 16 residues. V dropped 1 base and J dropped 3; count of bases not matched to a gene: 6. Germline lookup yields CDR1 SGHVS and CDR2 FNYEAQ. This CDR3 is CASSLGAGTGVYEQYF. The DNA for the CDR3 is TGTGCCAGCAGCTTAGGGGCCGGGACAGGGGTCTACGAGCAGTACTTC.

The chain joins TRBV20-1 to TRBJ2-7, with a weak D call TRBD2 (5 bases). V was shortened by 0 bases and J by 4 bases, with 19 bases between the two germline ends. The germline gives CDR1 DFQATT, CDR2 SNEGSKA (reference sequence). The CDR3 spans 16 residues. The CDR3 region is CSARDLRERIRYEQYF. The DNA of the CDR3 is TGCAGTGCTAGAGATCTACGGGAACGAATCCGTTACGAGCAGTACTTC.

This clonotype was counted a few times. The chain uses TRBV29-1 and TRBJ2-2, with TRBD1 matching over 9 bases. With V trimmed by 4 bases and J by 6 bases, 6 bases remained unmatched. The CDR3 covers 14 residues. Germline V gene sequence: CDR1 SQVTM, CDR2 ANQGSEA. For the CDR3, the DNA is TGCAGCGTTGTGGGACAGGGTTTGGCCGGGGAGCTGTTTTTT. Protein product: CSVVGQGLAGELFF.

This chain joins TRBV7-2 and TRBJ2-7; 8 bases fit TRBD1. The germline CDR1 and CDR2 sequences are SGHTA and FQGNSA. The CDR3 has 15 residues. V was clipped by 4 bases and J by 3 bases; unmatched bases: 8. CDR3 DNA: TGTGCCAGCAGCTGGGGGACAGGAACCCTCTACGAGCAGTACTTC. Translation gives CASSWGTGTLYEQYF.

This clonotype appeared a few times. The chain couples TRBV27 to TRBJ1-1; 7 bases align to TRBD1. V was clipped by 6 bases and J by 8 bases; unmatched bases: 9. This CDR3 is built from 13 residues. The germline CDR1 and CDR2 sequences are MNHEY and SMNVEV (reference sequence). This chain's CDR3 is CASRNIQGGEAFF. The CDR3 DNA reads as TGTGCCAGCAGAAACATCCAGGGGGGAGAAGCTTTCTTT.

This clonotype was found a few times. V gene TRBV2 combines with J gene TRBJ2-1; D gene unclear. This CDR3 spans 10 amino acids. Trimming shortened V by 4 bases and J by 8 bases, and 3 bases separated the two germline ends. CDR1 SNHLY and CDR2 FYNNEI come from the germline V gene. CDR3 bases: TGTGCCAGCAGTGGATATGAGCAGTTCTTC. Amino acid sequence: CASSGYEQFF.

This clonotype was counted a few times. The chain combines TRBV12-3 or TRBV12-4 with TRBJ2-1; D gene unclear. V shed 6 bases and J shed 0 bases, with 27 bases lying between them. CDR3 length equals 20 residues. The CDR3 region has the DNA TGTGCCAGCAGGATGTTAGCCCCCCTTTTGGCAGAGCCCTCCTACAATGAGCAGTTCTTC. This gives the protein CASRMLAPLLAEPSYNEQFF.

This chain links TRBV27 with TRBJ1-5, with a weak D call TRBD1 (6 bases). The CDR3 covers 17 residues. The germline V gene encodes CDR1 MNHEY and CDR2 SMNVEV (reference sequence). Trimming stripped 6 bases from V and 1 base from J, with 19 bases between. The CDR3, as DNA: TGTGCCAGCAGGGAGTTCGACAGGCTATACAGCAATCAGCCCCAGCATTTT. It yields the protein CASREFDRLYSNQPQHF.

CDR3 protein: CASRLDFNEQFF. The CDR3 nucleotides are TGTGCCAGCCGACTAGATTTTAATGAGCAGTTCTTC. The chain combines TRBV7-6 with TRBJ2-1; D might be TRBD2 (6 bases). This CDR3 is built from 12 residues. Trimming left V 8 bases short and J 7 bases short, with 12 bases between. Germline assignment: CDR1 SGHVS and CDR2 FNYEAQ.

The table lists this clonotype with a few counts. The chain links TRBV6-6 to TRBJ2-2; D is perhaps TRBD2 (5 bases). With 6 bases removed from V and 9 bases from J, the gap between germline ends came to 14 bases. The CDR3 contains 13 residues. From germline, CDR1 is MNHNY and CDR2 SVGAGI (reference sequence). The CDR3 DNA sequence: TGTGCCAGCAGCCCAACGGACTCCCGGGAGCTGTTTTTT. Translation gives CASSPTDSRELFF.

This clonotype was observed at least ten times. The genes are TRBV5-1 and TRBJ2-7, with D hard to call. This CDR3 is 13 amino acids long. CDR1 is SGHRS and CDR2 is YFSETQ in the germline V gene. V was trimmed by 3 bases and J by 6 bases, leaving 13 bases between them. CDR3 in amino acids: CASSSNSLGEQYF. The CDR3, as DNA: TGCGCCAGCAGCTCTAACAGCCTCGGCGAGCAGTACTTC.

The chain is built from TRBV6-2 or TRBV6-3 and TRBJ2-1; TRBD1 is a possible D gene (6 bases). CDR1 and CDR2 (germline): MNHEY, SVGEGT. The CDR3 covers 17 residues. Trimming removed 0 bases from V and 0 bases from J, with 12 bases in between. Here the CDR3 reads CASSYSSGQSSYNEQFF. DNA for the CDR3: TGTGCCAGCAGTTACTCCTCGGGACAAAGCTCCTACAATGAGCAGTTCTTC.

The chain couples TRBV6-1 to TRBJ2-3; 9 positions match TRBD1. The junction had 3 bases not matched to a gene; V was cut back by 7 bases and J by 4 bases. This CDR3 is built from 13 residues. Germline loops: CDR1 MNHNS, CDR2 SASEGT. The CDR3 is CASKDRGADTQYF. The CDR3 nucleotides are TGTGCCAGCAAAGACAGGGGGGCAGATACGCAGTATTTT.

This chain connects TRBV7-2 to TRBJ2-5, with 12 bases aligning to TRBD1. V was clipped by 10 bases and J by 5 bases; unmatched bases: 11. The CDR3 is 15 amino acids. The germline V gene has CDR1 SGHTA and CDR2 FQGNSA. The CDR3, as DNA: TGTGCCACTCAACCGGGACAGGGGGCAGCGGAGACCCAGTACTTC. Its protein is CATQPGQGAAETQYF.